Shown below are 24 T cell receptor beta chains from a single sample sequenced in a study of blood T cell repertoires in COVID-19. Sequencing used immunoSEQ multiplex PCR; TCRdb keeps in-frame clones, though not all of them. The table lists over 200,000 clones, 85% to 90% of them singletons. Material: peripheral blood. The receptors come from a man aged 45-60 years with COVID-19, enrolled during active disease.

The chain recombines TRBV10-2 with TRBJ1-5; possibly TRBD1 for D (5 bases). Germline CDR1 reads WSHSY; CDR2 reads SAAADI. The CDR3 has 13 residues. Trimming took off 7 bases at V and 5 bases at J, with 12 bases between the two ends. CDR3 residues: CASNRGGDQPQHF. The CDR3 DNA sequence: TGCGCCAGCAATAGGGGTGGGGATCAGCCCCAGCATTTT.

Written as DNA, the CDR3 is TGTGCCAGCAGCTCTGCTAGACCGGGACAGCCCAATCAGCCCCAGCATTTT. It is translated as CASSSARPGQPNQPQHF. The chain links TRBV7-9 to TRBJ1-5, with TRBD1 identical over 7 bases. Looked up from germline, CDR1 is SEHNR and CDR2 is FQNEAQ (reference sequence). V lost 4 bases, J lost 3 bases, and 12 bases stayed unmatched. The CDR3 runs to 17 residues.

The chain has TRBV7-3 and TRBJ2-1; the match to TRBD2 covers 7 bases. There are 15 residues in the CDR3. The trim removed 1 base at V and 10 bases at J, leaving 10 bases unmatched. Germline-derived CDR1 and CDR2 are SGHTA and FQGTGA. CDR3: CASSLIRGSLQEQFF. The CDR3 nucleotides are TGTGCCAGCAGCTTAATCCGCGGGAGCCTTCAAGAGCAGTTCTTC.

The rearrangement links TRBV7-2 to TRBJ2-3, with D tentatively TRBD2 (5 bases). The germline V gene has CDR1 SGHTA and CDR2 FQGNSA. V lost 6 bases and J 10 bases, leaving 17 bases between the germline ends. The CDR3 loop spans 13 amino acids. CDR3: CASRLESPSSQYF. Here the CDR3 DNA reads TGTGCCAGCAGACTAGAATCCCCCTCTTCGCAGTATTTT.

The chain combines TRBV5-8 with TRBJ2-5; TRBD1 matches 9 bases. This CDR3 is built from 16 residues. The germline gives CDR1 SGHTS, CDR2 YDEGEE. J was trimmed by 1 base and V by 4 bases; bases with no gene match: 8. The CDR3: CASSDRTGAFQETQYF. CDR3 bases: TGTGCCAGCAGCGACCGGACAGGGGCCTTCCAAGAGACCCAGTACTTC.

The chain links TRBV9 to TRBJ1-4; tentative D call: TRBD1 (6 bases). The CDR3 contains 16 residues. Germline-derived CDR1 and CDR2 are SGDLS and YYNGEE. V lost 4 bases and J lost 0, with 13 bases in between. The CDR3 bases are TGTGCCAGCAGCCGAACAGGGAATCCAACTAATGAAAAACTGTTTTTT. It encodes CASSRTGNPTNEKLFF.

This clone was observed at least ten times. The CDR3 nucleotides are TGTGCCACAGACAGGGGGCCAAATCAGCCCCAGCATTTT. This translates into CATDRGPNQPQHF. V gene TRBV24-1 combines with J gene TRBJ1-5; the match to TRBD1 covers 10 bases. With 10 bases clipped from V and 4 bases from J, the junction kept 3 bases outside the gene matches. The germline CDR1 and CDR2 sequences are KGHDR and SFDVKD. This CDR3 spans 13 amino acids.

The genes are TRBV19 and TRBJ1-5; a possible D gene is TRBD1 (5 bases). V was trimmed by 4 bases and J by 6 bases, leaving 16 bases between them. Germline V gene sequence: CDR1 LNHDA, CDR2 SQIVND (reference sequence). This CDR3 is 15 amino acids long. CDR3 in amino acids: CASSKGVGFAQPQHF. CDR3 nucleotides: TGTGCCAGTAGTAAAGGGGTGGGTTTTGCTCAGCCCCAGCATTTT.

The chain recombines TRBV6-2 or TRBV6-3 with TRBJ1-5, with TRBD1 matching 7 bases. Trimming cost V 6 bases and J 5 bases; bases outside gene matches: 10. Germline loops: CDR1 MNHEY, CDR2 SVGEGT. The CDR3 runs 15 residues. As DNA, the CDR3 is TGTGCCAGCAGCCATCCGGACAGGTTGGATCAGCCCCAGCATTTT. Its protein product is CASSHPDRLDQPQHF.

This clone turned up a few times. This chain connects TRBV21-1 to TRBJ1-1; the table gives TRBD1 as D, unverified against the DNA. TRBV21-1 represents a pseudogene. The CDR3 sequence is 14 residues long. Here the CDR3 DNA reads TGTGCCAGCAGGACACACACACAGAACACTGAAGCTTTCTTT. The encoded protein is CASRTHTQNTEAFF.

The rearrangement uses TRBV18 and TRBJ2-1; 13 nucleotides align to TRBD2. Losses at the gene ends were 6 bases for V and 8 bases for J; bases not matched to a gene: 7. Looked up from germline, CDR1 is KGHSH and CDR2 is LQKENI. This CDR3 region has 15 residues. CDR3 region: CASSPPGLAGHEQFF. CDR3 DNA: TGTGCCAGCTCGCCTCCGGGACTAGCGGGACATGAGCAGTTCTTC.

The chain combines TRBV6-6 with TRBJ2-5; TRBD2 agrees at 7 bases. The length of the CDR3 is 15 residues. Germline V CDR1 and CDR2: MNHNY, SVGAGI (reference sequence). Losses at the gene ends were 7 bases for V and 0 bases for J; bases not matched to a gene: 8. CDR3 region: CASNKRLADQETQYF. CDR3 DNA sequence: TGTGCCAGCAATAAACGCCTAGCGGACCAAGAGACCCAGTACTTC.

V and J are TRBV7-5 and TRBJ2-5; the table's D gene call, TRBD2, was not cross checked with the DNA. TRBV7-5 is a listed pseudogene. The CDR3 has 16 amino acids. Here the CDR3 reads CARSSSGREEKETQYF. For the CDR3, the DNA is TGTGCCAGAAGCTCCTCGGGGCGGGAGGAAAAAGAGACCCAGTACTTC.

This chain connects TRBV6-5 to TRBJ2-3, with 9 bases lining up with TRBD1. V shed 6 bases and J 4 bases; nucleotides not matched to a gene: 8. CDR3 size: 15 residues. Germline V CDR1 and CDR2: MNHEY, SVGAGI. The CDR3 DNA follows: TGTGCCAGCAGCGCGACCGGGACAGGGCCAGATACGCAGTATTTT. It yields the protein CASSATGTGPDTQYF.

A note on this clone: Germline and junction disagree at one end, which may indicate a read error. This chain links TRBV10-3 with TRBJ2-2, with D perhaps matching TRBD2 (6 bases). Germline V gene data show CDR1 as ENHRY and CDR2 as SYGVKD. There are 13 residues in the CDR3. Here the CDR3 DNA reads TGTGCCACCAGTGCGGGGATAACCGGGGAGCTGTTTTTT. This gives the protein CATSAGITGELFF.

The gene calls are TRBV6-6 and TRBJ2-7, with D possibly TRBD2 on 6 matching bases. V was pared by 2 bases and J by 2 bases, with 10 bases between. Germline assignment: CDR1 MNHNY and CDR2 SVGAGI (reference sequence). This CDR3 has 14 residues. CDR3 loop: CASSYEGGTYEQYF. The CDR3 nucleotides read TGTGCCAGCAGTTACGAGGGAGGAACCTACGAGCAGTACTTC.

The rearrangement links TRBV9 to TRBJ2-2, with TRBD1 matching 9 bases. CDR1 SGDLS and CDR2 YYNGEE come from the germline V gene. J gave up 6 bases and V 4 bases, and 7 bases lay outside the gene matches. The CDR3 spans 15 residues. CDR3 sequence: CASSRRTGGPGELFF. The CDR3 DNA reads TGTGCCAGCAGCAGGAGAACAGGGGGCCCCGGGGAGCTGTTTTTT.

V and J are TRBV5-4 and TRBJ2-2; perhaps TRBD2 as D (6 bases). V was trimmed by 5 bases and J by 6 bases, leaving 17 bases between them. Germline V gene lookup returns CDR1 SGHNT and CDR2 YYREEE (reference sequence). The CDR3 runs 15 residues. The CDR3 DNA reads as TGTGCCAGCAGGGGGGTCCGGGGCGGGGCCGGGGAGCTGTTTTTT. This encodes CASRGVRGGAGELFF.

The chain joins TRBV7-2 to TRBJ1-5; 8 bases line up with TRBD1. V gave up 5 bases and J gave up 3 bases; unmatched junction bases: 6. This CDR3 has 15 amino acids. Per the germline V gene, CDR1 is SGHTA and CDR2 is FQGNSA. The CDR3 coding sequence is TGTGCCAGCAGCCTAGACAGGGGCCCCAATCAGCCCCAGCATTTT. This codes for CASSLDRGPNQPQHF.

The rearrangement links TRBV9 to TRBJ2-1; 9 bases align to TRBD2. Germline CDR1 SGDLS, CDR2 YYNGEE. The V gene end was trimmed by 4 bases and the J gene end by 3 bases; junction bases not matched to a gene: 5. The CDR3 consists of 15 residues. CDR3: CASSPGTSFYNEQFF. CDR3 in DNA: TGTGCCAGCAGCCCCGGGACTAGCTTCTACAATGAGCAGTTCTTC.

This clone has a handful of counts. This rearrangement joins TRBV5-6 to TRBJ2-7; 9 nucleotides align to TRBD2. The length of the CDR3 is 15 residues. With 1 base clipped from V and 3 bases from J, the junction kept 5 bases outside the gene matches. Per germline, CDR1 SGHDT and CDR2 YYEEEE. The CDR3 DNA sequence: TGTGCCAGCAGCTTGTTACTAGCGGGTTACTACGAGCAGTACTTC. Translation gives CASSLLLAGYYEQYF.

The chain couples TRBV5-5 to TRBJ1-4; no definite D call. CDR1 and CDR2 (germline): SGHKS, YYEKEE (reference sequence). V was trimmed by 3 bases and J by 2 bases, leaving 8 bases between them. The length of the CDR3 is 14 residues. The CDR3 region has the DNA TGTGCCAGCAGCTATCGAGATACTAATGAAAAACTGTTTTTT. Protein product: CASSYRDTNEKLFF.

The V and J genes are TRBV4-3 and TRBJ2-3; D is perhaps TRBD1 (5 bases). Germline CDR1 reads LGHNA; CDR2 reads YSLEER. The CDR3 covers 17 residues. The V end lost 4 bases, the J end lost 0 bases, and 17 bases lay between the germline ends. Here the CDR3 DNA reads TGCGCCAGCAGCCCCGCGCAGGGCTTAACTAGCACAGATACGCAGTATTTT. This codes for CASSPAQGLTSTDTQYF.

The chain joins TRBV27 to TRBJ2-5; TRBD2 agrees at 7 bases. The J segment lost 1 base and the V segment lost 5 bases, leaving 7 bases of the junction unmatched. Germline V gene data show CDR1 as MNHEY and CDR2 as SMNVEV (reference sequence). The CDR3 runs to 15 residues. Here the CDR3 DNA reads TGTGCCAGCAGTCACGGACTAGAACCCCAAGAGACCCAGTACTTC. It codes for CASSHGLEPQETQYF.